The 23 T cell receptor beta chains reported below all come from one sample, sequenced in a study of metastatic and nonmetastatic thyroid tumors. Thyroid surgery was preceded by no treatment in any patient. TCRdb reanalyzed the PCR reads via MiXCR. The sample carries 15,000 to 25,000 clones, approximately 24% recorded once. Material for sequencing was blood. These receptors all come from a male donor with papillary thyroid cancer or a benign thyroid nodule (not recorded which). Some clones in this sample may be carry-over from other donors' samples.

V is TRBV20-1 and J is TRBJ2-1; D tentatively reads TRBD1 or TRBD2 (7 bases each). The CDR3 runs 17 residues. V was trimmed by 6 bases and J by 4 bases, leaving 25 bases between them. Germline assignment: CDR1 DFQATT and CDR2 SNEGSKA (reference sequence). The CDR3 nucleotides read TGCAGTGCCATCCTCAGGGGGGGGGCAGGTGGTTACAATGAGCAGTTCTTC. It encodes CSAILRGGAGGYNEQFF.

This sequence joins TRBV4-1 and TRBJ1-6; D is perhaps TRBD1 (5 bases). The V and J ends lost 3 bases and 5 bases respectively, with 23 bases between them. Germline CDR1 and CDR2: MGHRA and YSYEKL. The CDR3 is 19 residues long. CDR3: CASSHTRALTALNNSPLHF. The CDR3 nucleotides read TGCGCCAGCAGCCACACCAGGGCTCTAACAGCTCTTAATAATTCACCCCTCCACTTT.

This clone is classed as medium-sized. The chain carries TRBV7-3 and TRBJ2-2; no reliable D call. V was shortened by 1 base and J by 6 bases, with 6 bases between the two germline ends. CDR1 and CDR2 from the germline V gene are SGHTA and FQGTGA. The CDR3 covers 13 residues. The CDR3 protein is CASSLIRAGELFF. Here the CDR3 DNA reads TGTGCCAGCAGCTTAATTAGGGCCGGGGAGCTGTTTTTT.

CDR3 nucleotide sequence: TGTGCCACCGAGGGTGCATGGCCTCGTTTAGAGACCCAGTACTTC. This gives the protein CATEGAWPRLETQYF. The gene calls are TRBV11-1 and TRBJ2-5; TRBD2 is a possible D gene (5 bases). Per the germline V gene, CDR1 is SGHAT and CDR2 is FQDESV (reference sequence). This CDR3 has 15 amino acids. V was clipped by 10 bases and J by 4 bases, with 22 bases between them. Full variable domain (rest looked up from reference TRBV11-1 and TRBJ2-5): EAEVAQSPRYKITEKSQAVAFWCDPISGHATLYWYRQILGQGPELLVQFQDESVVDDSQLPKDRFSAERLKGVDSTLKIQPAELGDSAMYLCATEGAWPRLETQYFGPGTRLLVL.

V gene TRBV5-1 combines with J gene TRBJ1-2; the D gene is possibly TRBD1 (5 bases). The CDR3 has 13 residues. The V end lost 4 bases, the J end lost 8 bases, and 15 bases lay between the germline ends. Germline CDR1 is SGHRS and CDR2 is YFSETQ. The CDR3 DNA reads TGCGCCAGCAGCCAGGACATGCAGGGAGGCTACACCTTC. Its protein product is CASSQDMQGGYTF.

This clone was seen ten or more times. The chain has TRBV5-5 and TRBJ1-1, with D perhaps TRBD1 (6 bases). V was cut by 0 bases and J by 0 bases, with 9 bases left in between. The germline V gene has CDR1 SGHKS and CDR2 YYEKEE (reference sequence). CDR3 length: 15 amino acids. Written as DNA, the CDR3 is TGTGCCAGCAGCTTGGCAGGGACAATGAACACTGAAGCTTTCTTT. Its translation: CASSLAGTMNTEAFF.

This clone was counted a few times. The chain has TRBV6-1 and TRBJ2-1; tentative D call: TRBD1 (7 bases). V was trimmed by 2 bases and J by 7 bases, leaving 18 bases between them. CDR1 is MNHNS and CDR2 is SASEGT in the germline V gene. This CDR3 is built from 16 residues. Here the CDR3 reads CASSELFATGTNEQFF. CDR3 in DNA: TGTGCCAGCAGTGAACTCTTCGCGACAGGGACTAATGAGCAGTTCTTC.

In this sample, this clone is medium-sized. The V gene is TRBV28, the J gene TRBJ2-2; 7 bases line up with TRBD1. Losses at the gene ends were 5 bases for V and 7 bases for J; bases not matched to a gene: 10. CDR3 size: 15 residues. Per the germline V gene, CDR1 is MDHEN and CDR2 is SYDVKM. In nucleotides, the CDR3 is TGTGCCAGCAGTATTTCCTACAGGGGTGGCGGGGAGCTGTTTTTT. The encoded protein is CASSISYRGGGELFF.

This clone is deemed medium-sized. The CDR3 protein is CASSLGASGVSYEQYF. CDR3 coding DNA: TGCGCCAGCAGCTTGGGCGCCAGTGGGGTGTCCTACGAGCAGTACTTC. The chain couples TRBV5-1 to TRBJ2-7; no definite D call. This CDR3 spans 16 amino acids. CDR1 SGHRS and CDR2 YFSETQ come from the germline V gene. With 0 bases removed from V and 1 base from J, the gap between germline ends came to 14 bases.

V is TRBV2 and J is TRBJ2-7, with 10 bases identical to TRBD2. The V gene end was trimmed by 2 bases and the J gene end by 2 bases; junction bases not matched to a gene: 15. The CDR3 loop spans 19 amino acids. Germline V lookup: CDR1 SNHLY, CDR2 FYNNEI. Here the CDR3 reads CASSEYPPLIAGGTYEQYF. Written as DNA, the CDR3 is TGTGCCAGCAGTGAATACCCCCCCCTCATAGCGGGAGGAACCTACGAGCAGTACTTC.

Only a few counts were recorded for this clone. The rearrangement uses TRBV24-1 and TRBJ2-3; D is unresolved. V lost 6 bases, J lost 7 bases, and 7 bases lay in between. Germline V gene lookup returns CDR1 KGHDR and CDR2 SFDVKD. This CDR3 is built from 11 residues. The CDR3 here is CATSLANTQYF. For the CDR3, the DNA is TGTGCCACCAGTCTGGCGAATACGCAGTATTTT.

This clone was counted ten times or more. The identical CDR3 is also encoded by other nucleotide sequences in the sample. The rearrangement links TRBV20-1 to TRBJ2-3, with 10 bases lining up with TRBD2. The V segment lost 6 bases and the J segment 0 bases; nucleotides outside the gene matches: 18. This CDR3 contains 19 residues. Germline V gene data show CDR1 as DFQATT and CDR2 as SNEGSKA (reference sequence). The CDR3 coding sequence is TGCAGTGCCCCCAAGCGGGAGGGCCAACTACTATATAGCACAGATACGCAGTATTTT. It specifies CSAPKREGQLLYSTDTQYF.

This clone has ten or more counts. The chain recombines TRBV20-1 with TRBJ2-3, with 9 bases identical to TRBD2. Germline CDR1 is DFQATT and CDR2 is SNEGSKA (reference sequence). Trimming removed 3 bases from V and 5 bases from J; junction bases left unmatched: 9. The CDR3 has 15 residues. The chain's CDR3 is CSASLAGRSVDTQYF. The DNA for the CDR3 is TGCAGTGCTAGTCTAGCGGGGCGGAGTGTAGATACGCAGTATTTT.

The table lists this clone with a few counts. This sequence joins TRBV28 and TRBJ1-5; 9 nucleotides line up with TRBD1. With V trimmed by 3 bases and J by 5 bases, 5 bases remained unmatched. The CDR3 runs to 15 residues. Germline V gene lookup returns CDR1 MDHEN and CDR2 SYDVKM. CDR3: CASSFETGGDQPQHF. The CDR3 nucleotides read TGTGCCAGCAGTTTCGAGACAGGGGGGGATCAGCCCCAGCATTTT.

For this clone: At the DNA level, this CDR3 is encoded by other sequences in the same sample as well. The V and J genes are TRBV7-8 and TRBJ1-1; D unclear. Between the trimmed V and J ends, which lost 1 base and 0 bases, there was a span of 9 bases. The CDR3 totals 15 residues. Germline CDR1 is SGHVS and CDR2 is FQNEAQ. Here the CDR3 DNA reads TGTGCCAGCAGCTTAGAGGTCATAATGAACACTGAAGCTTTCTTT. It is translated as CASSLEVIMNTEAFF.

This clone was counted only a few times. The CDR3 DNA reads TGTGCCACCGCAAACAGGGGTAGCTCCTACAATGAGCAGTTCTTC. Amino acids: CATANRGSSYNEQFF. The chain combines TRBV24-1 with TRBJ2-1; 7 bases map to TRBD1. Germline V gene sequence: CDR1 KGHDR, CDR2 SFDVKD. V lost 9 bases, J lost 0 bases, and 7 bases stayed unmatched. The CDR3 loop spans 15 amino acids.

This clone was counted between two and nine times. V is TRBV5-1 and J is TRBJ2-7; 12 positions match TRBD2. Per the germline V gene, CDR1 is SGHRS and CDR2 is YFSETQ. The CDR3 runs 15 residues. With 0 bases clipped from V and 6 bases from J, the junction kept 4 bases outside the gene matches. CDR3 amino acids: CASSLELAGGTEQYF. CDR3 sequence (DNA): TGCGCCAGCAGCTTGGAGCTAGCGGGAGGGACCGAGCAGTACTTC. Based on the CDR3 plus reference TRBV5-1 and TRBJ2-7, the full variable domain is KAGVTQTPRYLIKTRGQQVTLSCSPISGHRSVSWYQQTPGQGLQFLFEYFSETQRNKGNFPGRFSGRQFSNSRSEMNVSTLELGDSALYLCASSLELAGGTEQYFGPGTRLTVT.

V and J are TRBV20-1 and TRBJ1-2, with no clear D. Trimming removed 3 bases from V and 3 bases from J, with 11 bases in between. Germline V gene lookup returns CDR1 DFQATT and CDR2 SNEGSKA (reference sequence). The CDR3 runs 13 residues. The CDR3: CSARQTLDYGYTF. The CDR3 DNA reads TGCAGTGCTAGGCAGACCCTAGACTATGGCTACACCTTC.

This clone was observed a few times. The chain combines TRBV6-1 with TRBJ2-7; D possibly corresponds to TRBD2 (6 bases). CDR3 size: 14 residues. Germline V gene lookup returns CDR1 MNHNS and CDR2 SASEGT. V dropped 5 bases and J dropped 2 bases, with 13 bases sitting between them. The CDR3 DNA is TGTGCCAGCAGTTCGGGGACTTTCCCCTACGAGCAGTACTTC. Residues: CASSSGTFPYEQYF.

This clone was observed at least ten times. The CDR3 protein is CASSMVGLGYNEQFF. CDR3 coding DNA: TGTGCCAGTAGTATGGTAGGGTTAGGGTACAATGAGCAGTTCTTC. This chain links TRBV19 with TRBJ2-1; D not resolved. Trimming took off 3 bases at V and 4 bases at J, with 13 bases between the two ends. CDR3 size: 15 residues. CDR1 and CDR2 from the germline V gene are LNHDA and SQIVND (reference sequence).

This clone has ten or more counts. The chain employs TRBV19 and TRBJ2-3, with D perhaps matching TRBD1 (7 bases). In germline, CDR1 is LNHDA, CDR2 SQIVND (reference sequence). The length of the CDR3 is 16 residues. V was pared by 9 bases and J by 0 bases, with 19 bases between. The CDR3 nucleotides read TGTGCCAGCCACGGAGGGGGCCACCCTAGCACAGATACGCAGTATTTT. Its protein is CASHGGGHPSTDTQYF.

V gene TRBV6-5 combines with J gene TRBJ2-5; possibly TRBD2 for D (5 bases). V lost 4 bases to trimming and J lost 5 bases, with 8 bases between them. CDR3 size: 12 residues. CDR1 is MNHEY, CDR2 SVGAGI, per germline. In nucleotides, the CDR3 is TGTGCCAGCAGTTCGGGGTATGAGACCCAGTACTTC. The encoded protein is CASSSGYETQYF.

The chain employs TRBV2 and TRBJ2-7; no firm D call. Germline V gene data show CDR1 as SNHLY and CDR2 as FYNNEI. Trimming cost V 8 bases and J 2 bases, with 19 bases left between them. The CDR3 totals 15 residues. The CDR3 reads CASVPDRRNTYEQYF. The CDR3 DNA sequence: TGTGCCAGCGTACCGGACCGGAGAAATACCTACGAGCAGTACTTC. The entire variable domain, with the rest obtained from reference TRBV2 and TRBJ2-7, is as follows: EPEVTQTPSHQVTQMGQEVILRCVPISNHLYFYWYRQILGQKVEFLVSFYNNEISEKSEIFDDQFSVERPDGSNFTLKIRSTKLEDSAMYFCASVPDRRNTYEQYFGPGTRLTVT.